This is a list of T cell receptor beta chains from one sample in a study of T-cell reconstitution after alpha-beta-depleted transplantation in children. MiXCR was run by TCRdb on the PCR reads, yielding one entry per CDR3 protein. The data hold fewer than 350,000 distinct CDR3 sequences, with around 7.1% observed a single time. The sample here was peripheral blood, taken 360 days after TCRalphabeta/CD19-depleted stem cell transplant. The receptors here all came from a female patient aged 2-15 years who had a stem cell transplant for Fanconi anemia, so the T cells may come from the graft donor. Each CDR3 is given with its conserved first and last residue. A D gene is named only where the DNA matches it firmly. Size is stated for part of the rows, as once, few or many counts, or as a class when the clone is expanded.

TRBJ2-4,many,NA,TRBV7-8,CASSLGADPFLAKNIQYF,TGTGCCAGCAGCTTAGGGGCAGATCCTTTCCTAGCCAAAAACATTCAGTACTTC
TRBJ2-1,once,NA,TRBV3-1,CASSLNTGLHPGQFF,TGTGCCAGCAGCTTGAACACCGGGCTCCACCCGGGGCAGTTCTTC
TRBJ2-2,many,NA,TRBV27,CASSLEGVSTPNTGELFF,TGTGCCAGCAGTTTAGAGGGGGTTAGCACACCAAACACCGGGGAGCTGTTTTTT
TRBJ2-3,few,TRBD2,TRBV5-4,CASSARLAGGPTDTQYF,TGTGCCAGCAGCGCCAGACTAGCGGGGGGGCCGACAGATACGCAGTATTTT
TRBJ1-6,few,NA,TRBV7-3,CASSLNDWRFSPLHF,TGTGCCAGCAGCTTAAACGACTGGCGTTTTTCACCCCTCCACTTT
TRBJ1-5,many,NA,TRBV12-3/TRBV12-4,CASSPAPGGGQPQHF,TGTGCCAGCTCACCGGCGCCGGGGGGTGGTCAGCCCCAGCATTTT
TRBJ2-7,few,NA,TRBV3-1,CASAQTGTNEQYF,TGTGCCAGCGCCCAAACTGGGACAAACGAGCAGTACTTC
TRBJ1-2,NA,NA,TRBV5-6,CASSLVSAGPYGYTF,TGTGCCAGCAGCTTGGTCTCTGCCGGCCCCTATGGCTACACCTTC
TRBJ2-1,many,NA,TRBV4-2,CASSQETSAFMNEQFF,TGTGCCAGCAGCCAAGAGACATCTGCTTTTATGAATGAGCAGTTCTTC
TRBJ1-5,many,NA,TRBV28,CASSLVGISSAFNQPQHF,TGTGCCAGCAGTTTGGTCGGCATTTCATCCGCTTTCAATCAGCCCCAGCATTTT
TRBJ2-3,many,NA,TRBV4-2,CASSQALRTSDTQYF,TGTGCCAGCAGCCAAGCGTTGCGGACGTCAGATACGCAGTATTTT
TRBJ1-4,many,NA,TRBV10-3,CAISRRTNEKLFF,TGTGCCATCAGCAGACGGACAAATGAAAAACTGTTTTTT
TRBJ2-1,many,NA,TRBV2,CASSGTVTLYNEQFF,TGTGCCAGCAGTGGGACAGTTACCCTCTACAATGAGCAGTTCTTC
TRBJ1-1,many,TRBD1,TRBV29-1,CSVERGGQGTEAFF,TGCAGCGTGGAAAGAGGGGGACAGGGGACTGAAGCTTTCTTT
TRBJ2-2,many,NA,TRBV29-1,CSVPTENTGELFF,TGCAGCGTGCCGACAGAGAACACCGGGGAGCTGTTTTTT
TRBJ2-2,many,NA,TRBV5-5,CASSLIPHTGELFF,TGTGCCAGCAGCTTGATACCCCACACCGGGGAGCTGTTTTTT
TRBJ2-7,many,NA,TRBV7-9,CASSLVGTGSYEQYF,TGTGCCAGCAGCTTAGTTGGGACTGGTTCCTACGAGCAGTACTTC
TRBJ2-3,few,NA,TRBV7-6,CASSKRRVWGNSPTDTQYF,TGTGCCAGCAGCAAAAGGAGGGTTTGGGGGAACTCCCCCACAGATACGCAGTATTTT
TRBJ2-5,few,NA,TRBV18,CASSPTTVSETQYF,TGTGCCAGCTCACCAACTACTGTGTCGGAGACCCAGTACTTC
TRBJ1-2,NA,TRBD1,TRBV7-9,CASTSKNRGNYTF,TGTGCCAGCACCTCGAAAAACAGGGGAAACTACACCTTC
TRBJ2-1,many,TRBD2,TRBV20-1,CSASSGGAYNEQFF,TGCAGTGCTTCCAGCGGGGGCGCCTACAATGAGCAGTTCTTC
TRBJ2-7,NA,NA,TRBV11-3,CASSPSGGTYEQYF,TGTGCCAGCAGCCCGTCAGGGGGGACCTACGAGCAGTACTTC
TRBJ2-1,many,NA,TRBV10-3,CAIRADGSSYNEQFF,TGTGCCATCAGGGCAGATGGGAGCTCCTACAATGAGCAGTTCTTC
TRBJ2-3,few,NA,TRBV9,CASSPHRGGPTDTQYF,TGTGCCAGCAGCCCCCACCGTGGGGGACCCACAGATACGCAGTATTTT
TRBJ2-7,many,NA,TRBV5-1,CASSIQVSYEQYF,TGCGCCAGCAGCATACAGGTTTCCTACGAGCAGTACTTC
TRBJ1-1,few,TRBD1,TRBV29-1,CSVVPGGAAEAFF,TGCAGCGTTGTTCCAGGGGGGGCCGCTGAAGCTTTCTTT
TRBJ1-2,NA,TRBD1,TRBV6-6,CASLGTGEANYGYTF,TGTGCCAGCCTAGGTACAGGGGAGGCTAACTATGGCTACACCTTC
TRBJ2-6,many,NA,TRBV5-1,CASDEQGPSSGANVLTF,TGCGCCAGCGATGAACAGGGACCTTCCTCTGGGGCCAACGTCCTGACTTTC
TRBJ1-5,NA,NA,TRBV20-1,CSAAAGVRGRNQPQHF,TGCAGTGCTGCAGCAGGGGTGAGGGGCCGCAATCAGCCCCAGCATTTT
TRBJ1-5,NA,NA,TRBV6-2/TRBV6-3,CASSPLEESGSNQPQHF,TGTGCCAGCAGTCCCCTCGAGGAGAGCGGGAGCAATCAGCCCCAGCATTTT
TRBJ2-7,many,TRBD2,TRBV5-1,CASTQAGVMGEQYF,TGCGCCAGCACTCAGGCGGGAGTAATGGGTGAGCAGTACTTC
TRBJ1-2,few,TRBD1,TRBV28,CASSPHRGYGYTF,TGTGCCAGCAGTCCTCACAGGGGCTATGGCTACACCTTC
TRBJ2-5,many,NA,TRBV7-7,CASSLGRSSWNQETQYF,TGTGCCAGCAGCCTAGGTAGAAGTAGCTGGAACCAAGAGACCCAGTACTTC
TRBJ1-1,many,NA,TRBV7-6,CASSLAEYTEAFF,TGTGCCAGCAGCTTGGCGGAATACACTGAAGCTTTCTTT
TRBJ1-1,many,NA,TRBV29-1,CSAHGGRGVYTEAFF,TGCAGCGCACACGGGGGGCGCGGGGTTTACACTGAAGCTTTCTTT
TRBJ1-2,NA,NA,TRBV20-1,CSALQEDYGYTF,TGCAGTGCTCTACAGGAGGACTATGGCTACACCTTC
TRBJ2-5,many,TRBD1,TRBV25-1,CASSEGDRGRKYF,TGTGCCAGCAGTGAAGGAGACAGGGGAAGGAAGTACTTC
TRBJ1-3,NA,NA,TRBV6-2/TRBV6-3,CASGDRGNTIYF,TGTGCCAGCGGAGACAGAGGAAACACCATATATTTT
TRBJ2-1,many,TRBD2,TRBV12-3/TRBV12-4,CASILAGGEQFF,TGTGCCAGCATTTTAGCGGGGGGTGAGCAGTTCTTC
TRBJ2-1,many,NA,TRBV27,CASSFGGFSYNEQFF,TGTGCCAGCAGTTTTGGGGGGTTCTCCTACAATGAGCAGTTCTTC
TRBJ1-1,many,TRBD1,TRBV5-1,CASSLDRGDMNTEAFF,TGCGCCAGCAGCCTTGACAGGGGAGATATGAACACTGAAGCTTTCTTT